These 10 T cell receptor beta chains originate from one sample sequenced in a study of T cell responses to AZD1222 COVID-19 vaccine. Measured with immunoSEQ multiplex PCR; TCRdb has only the in-frame clones, and not every one. The table has some 99,000 clones, around 90% seen once. The specimen was peripheral blood, collected on day 0 of AZD1222 vaccination. The receptors originated from an adult in good health.

This rearrangement joins TRBV28 to TRBJ1-3; a possible D gene is TRBD1 (6 bases). CDR3 length: 14 residues. Trimming cost V 3 bases and J 7 bases, with 13 bases left between them. Germline CDR1 and CDR2: MDHEN and SYDVKM. CDR3 sequence reads: CASSFQGMRNTIYF. CDR3 DNA sequence: TGTGCCAGCAGTTTCCAGGGGATGAGGAACACCATATATTTT.

V gene TRBV19 combines with J gene TRBJ1-1; 9 bases are a match to TRBD1. Germline values: CDR1 LNHDA, CDR2 SQIVND (reference sequence). The V and J ends lost 5 bases and 7 bases, in that order; junction bases with no gene match: 8. CDR3 size: 14 residues. In DNA, the CDR3 is TGTGCCAGTAGTGCCTGGACAGGGGATGGTGAAGCTTTCTTT. It encodes CASSAWTGDGEAFF.

The chain employs TRBV9 and TRBJ2-1; D possibly corresponds to TRBD1 (5 bases). The germline V gene has CDR1 SGDLS and CDR2 YYNGEE. Between the trimmed V and J ends, which lost 0 bases and 2 bases, there was a span of 9 bases. The CDR3 extends over 15 amino acids. The CDR3 sequence is CASSVEGNTYNEQFF. The CDR3, as DNA: TGTGCCAGCAGCGTAGAGGGGAACACCTACAATGAGCAGTTCTTC.

CDR3 bases: TGTGCCAGTAGTATCGGGGGACTCTCACTAGAGCAGTACTTC. It codes for CASSIGGLSLEQYF. V usage is TRBV19 and J usage is TRBJ2-7, with D possibly being TRBD2 (6 bases). CDR3 length: 14 amino acids. V gave up 3 bases and J gave up 7 bases, with 16 bases separating them. Germline values: CDR1 LNHDA, CDR2 SQIVND (reference sequence).

V is TRBV29-1 and J is TRBJ2-7; 7 bases are shared with TRBD1. The length of the CDR3 is 13 residues. Germline V gives CDR1 SQVTM, CDR2 ANQGSEA. V trimming: 5 bases; J trimming: 3 bases; junction bases outside the gene matches: 7. CDR3 nucleotides: TGCAGCGTTACCGGGACAGACGTCTACGAGCAGTACTTC. Its protein is CSVTGTDVYEQYF.

J is TRBJ1-2 and V is TRBV7-2; 7 nucleotides agree with TRBD1. Germline CDR1 reads SGHTA; CDR2 reads FQGNSA. The CDR3 is made up of 16 amino acids. The V and J ends lost 6 bases and 1 base, in that order; junction bases with no gene match: 11. CDR3 sequence (DNA): TGTGCCAGCAGTCCGGGACAGATGAATCATAACTATGGCTACACCTTC. It encodes CASSPGQMNHNYGYTF.

The chain has TRBV5-1 and TRBJ1-1, with 8 nucleotides matching TRBD1. Germline CDR1 reads SGHRS; CDR2 reads YFSETQ. The CDR3 covers 15 residues. The V segment lost 4 bases and the J segment 3 bases; nucleotides outside the gene matches: 8. CDR3 sequence reads: CASSLTTGGDTEAFF. The CDR3 region has the DNA TGCGCCAGCAGCCTAACAACAGGGGGGGACACTGAAGCTTTCTTT.

The chain recombines TRBV2 with TRBJ1-5; a weak D match, TRBD1 (6 bases). Trimming stripped 7 bases from V and 4 bases from J, with 14 bases between. Germline V lookup: CDR1 SNHLY, CDR2 FYNNEI. CDR3 length equals 14 residues. Here the CDR3 reads CASKPRGPNQPQHF. The CDR3 nucleotides read TGTGCCAGCAAACCCCGGGGGCCTAATCAGCCCCAGCATTTT.

The V and J genes are TRBV6-1 and TRBJ2-1; TRBD1 matches 10 bases. The CDR3 covers 17 residues. Germline V gene sequence: CDR1 MNHNS, CDR2 SASEGT. V trimming: 4 bases; J trimming: 7 bases; junction bases outside the gene matches: 13. The CDR3, as DNA: TGTGCCAGCAGTGGACCGGACGGGACAGGGGCGAGAAATGAGCAGTTCTTC. Protein product: CASSGPDGTGARNEQFF.

Note on this clone: One end of the junction varies from germline; a read error may be responsible. V is TRBV7-7 and J is TRBJ2-2; D may be TRBD1 (6 bases). The CDR3 covers 14 residues. The V gene's germline CDR1 is SSHAT and CDR2 FNYEAQ (reference sequence). Here the CDR3 reads CASSATGSTGELFF. In DNA form, the CDR3 reads TGTGCTAGCAGCGCCACAGGGTCCACCGGGGAGCTGTTTTTT.